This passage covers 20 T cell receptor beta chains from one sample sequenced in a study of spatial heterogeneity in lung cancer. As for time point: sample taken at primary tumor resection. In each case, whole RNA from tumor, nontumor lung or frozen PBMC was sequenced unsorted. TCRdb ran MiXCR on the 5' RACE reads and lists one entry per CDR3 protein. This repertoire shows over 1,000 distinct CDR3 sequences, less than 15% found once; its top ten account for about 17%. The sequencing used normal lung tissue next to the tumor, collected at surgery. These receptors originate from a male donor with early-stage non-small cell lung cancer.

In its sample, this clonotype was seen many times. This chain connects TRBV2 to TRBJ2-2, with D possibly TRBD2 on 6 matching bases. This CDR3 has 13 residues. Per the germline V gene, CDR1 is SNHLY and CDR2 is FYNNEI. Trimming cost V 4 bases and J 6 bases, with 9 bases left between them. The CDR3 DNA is TGTGCCAGCAGTGCGGGGGAAGCCGGGGAGCTGTTTTTT. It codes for CASSAGEAGELFF.

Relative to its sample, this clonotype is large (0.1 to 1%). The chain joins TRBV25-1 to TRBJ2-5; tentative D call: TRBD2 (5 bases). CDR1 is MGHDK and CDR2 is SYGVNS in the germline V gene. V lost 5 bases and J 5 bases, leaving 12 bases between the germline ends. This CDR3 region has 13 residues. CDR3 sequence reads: CASSSTGVETQYF. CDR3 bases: TGTGCCAGCAGTAGCACCGGGGTGGAGACCCAGTACTTC.

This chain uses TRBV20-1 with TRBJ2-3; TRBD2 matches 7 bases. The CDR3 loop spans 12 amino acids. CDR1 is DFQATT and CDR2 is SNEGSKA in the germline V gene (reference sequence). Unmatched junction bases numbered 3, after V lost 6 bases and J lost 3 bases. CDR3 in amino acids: CSAGGGTDTQYF. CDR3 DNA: TGCAGTGCGGGGGGAGGGACAGATACGCAGTATTTT.

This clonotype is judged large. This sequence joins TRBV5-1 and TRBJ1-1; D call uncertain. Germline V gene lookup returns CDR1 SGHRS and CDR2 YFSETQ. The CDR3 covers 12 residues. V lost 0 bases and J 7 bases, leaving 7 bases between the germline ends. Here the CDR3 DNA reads TGCGCCAGCAGCTTGGTACCCGGTGAAGCTTTCTTT. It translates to CASSLVPGEAFF.

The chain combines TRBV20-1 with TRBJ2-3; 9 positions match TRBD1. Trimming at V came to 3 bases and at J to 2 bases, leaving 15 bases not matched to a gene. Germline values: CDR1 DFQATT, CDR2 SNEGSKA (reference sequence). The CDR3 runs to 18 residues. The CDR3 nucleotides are TGCAGTGCTAGTCCCAGAGGTAGACAGGGGGACACCACAGATACGCAGTATTTT. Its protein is CSASPRGRQGDTTDTQYF.

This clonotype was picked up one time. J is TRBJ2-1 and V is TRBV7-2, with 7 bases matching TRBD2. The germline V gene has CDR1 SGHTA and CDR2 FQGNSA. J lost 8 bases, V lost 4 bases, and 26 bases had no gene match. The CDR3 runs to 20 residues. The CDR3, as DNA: TGTGCCAGCAGCTCCGCCTTAGGGGTGGATACCGGGGAGCGGGGTGATGAGCAGTTCTTC. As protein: CASSSALGVDTGERGDEQFF.

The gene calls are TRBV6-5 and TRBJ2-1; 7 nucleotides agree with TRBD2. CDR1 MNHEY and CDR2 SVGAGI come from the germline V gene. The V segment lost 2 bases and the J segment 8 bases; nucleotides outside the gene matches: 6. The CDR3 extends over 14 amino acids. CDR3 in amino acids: CASSYGERGDEQFF. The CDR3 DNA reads TGTGCCAGCAGTTACGGGGAGCGGGGTGATGAGCAGTTCTTC.

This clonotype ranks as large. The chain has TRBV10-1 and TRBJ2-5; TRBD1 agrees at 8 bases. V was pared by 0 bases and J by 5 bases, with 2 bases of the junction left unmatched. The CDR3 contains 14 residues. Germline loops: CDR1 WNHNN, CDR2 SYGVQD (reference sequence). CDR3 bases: TGCGCCAGCAGTGAGTCTCGACAGGGGGAGACCCAGTACTTC. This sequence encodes CASSESRQGETQYF.

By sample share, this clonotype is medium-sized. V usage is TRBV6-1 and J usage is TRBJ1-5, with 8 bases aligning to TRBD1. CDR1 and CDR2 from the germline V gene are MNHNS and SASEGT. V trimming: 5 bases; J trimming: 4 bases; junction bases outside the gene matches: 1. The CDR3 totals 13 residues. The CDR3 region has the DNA TGTGCCAGCAGTCGACAGGGGAATCAGCCCCAGCATTTT. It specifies CASSRQGNQPQHF.

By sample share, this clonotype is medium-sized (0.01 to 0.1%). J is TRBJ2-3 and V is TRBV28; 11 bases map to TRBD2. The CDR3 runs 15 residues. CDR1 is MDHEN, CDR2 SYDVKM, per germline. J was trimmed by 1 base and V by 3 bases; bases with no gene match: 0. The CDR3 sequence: CASSFSGGGTDTQYF. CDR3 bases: TGTGCCAGCAGTTTTAGCGGGGGGGGCACAGATACGCAGTATTTT.

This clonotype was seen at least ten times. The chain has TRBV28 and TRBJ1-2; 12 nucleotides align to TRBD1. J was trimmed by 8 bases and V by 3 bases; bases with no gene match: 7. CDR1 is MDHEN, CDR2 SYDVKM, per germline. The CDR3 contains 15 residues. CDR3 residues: CASSLGQGAGEGYTF. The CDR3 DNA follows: TGTGCCAGCAGTTTGGGACAGGGGGCTGGTGAGGGCTACACCTTC.

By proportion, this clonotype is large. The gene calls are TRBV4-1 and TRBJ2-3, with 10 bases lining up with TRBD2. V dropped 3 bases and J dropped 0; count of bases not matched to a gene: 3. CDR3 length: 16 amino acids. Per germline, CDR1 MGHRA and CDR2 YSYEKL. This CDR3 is CASSQWTSGSTDTQYF. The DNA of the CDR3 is TGCGCCAGCAGCCAGTGGACTAGCGGAAGCACAGATACGCAGTATTTT.

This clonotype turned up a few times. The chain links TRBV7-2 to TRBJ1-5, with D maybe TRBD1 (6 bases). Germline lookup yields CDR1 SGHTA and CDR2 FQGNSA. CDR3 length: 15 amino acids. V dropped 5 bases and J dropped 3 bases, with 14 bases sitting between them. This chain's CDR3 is CASSPVGGFNQPQHF. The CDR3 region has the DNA TGTGCCAGCAGCCCGGTAGGGGGTTTCAATCAGCCCCAGCATTTT.

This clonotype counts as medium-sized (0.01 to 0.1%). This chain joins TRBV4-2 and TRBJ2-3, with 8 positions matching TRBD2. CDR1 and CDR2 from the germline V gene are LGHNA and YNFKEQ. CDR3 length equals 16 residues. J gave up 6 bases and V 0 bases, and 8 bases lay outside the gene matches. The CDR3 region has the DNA TGTGCCAGCAGCCAAGAGGGGCGGGGGGCGGTGGATACGCAGTATTTT. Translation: CASSQEGRGAVDTQYF.

CDR3 DNA sequence: TGTGCCAGCAGCTTAAGGGGCGCGGACACCGGGGAGCTGTTTTTT. Translation: CASSLRGADTGELFF. The chain links TRBV7-8 to TRBJ2-2; possibly TRBD1 for D (5 bases). This CDR3 has 15 amino acids. The V and J ends lost 2 bases and 3 bases respectively, with 10 bases between them. Germline-derived CDR1 and CDR2 are SGHVS and FQNEAQ.

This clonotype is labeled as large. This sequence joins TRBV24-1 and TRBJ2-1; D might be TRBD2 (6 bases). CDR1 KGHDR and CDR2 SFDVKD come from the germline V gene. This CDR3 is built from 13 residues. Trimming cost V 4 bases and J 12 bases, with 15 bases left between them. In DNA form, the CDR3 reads TGTGCCACCAGTGAGCTGACTAGTATAGGGCAGTTCTTC. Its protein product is CATSELTSIGQFF.

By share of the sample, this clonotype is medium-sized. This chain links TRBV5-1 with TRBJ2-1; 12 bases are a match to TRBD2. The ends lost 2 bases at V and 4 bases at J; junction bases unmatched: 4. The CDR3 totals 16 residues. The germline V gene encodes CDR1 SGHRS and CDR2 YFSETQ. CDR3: CASSLRLAGDYNEQFF. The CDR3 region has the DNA TGCGCCAGCAGCTTACGACTAGCGGGGGATTACAATGAGCAGTTCTTC.

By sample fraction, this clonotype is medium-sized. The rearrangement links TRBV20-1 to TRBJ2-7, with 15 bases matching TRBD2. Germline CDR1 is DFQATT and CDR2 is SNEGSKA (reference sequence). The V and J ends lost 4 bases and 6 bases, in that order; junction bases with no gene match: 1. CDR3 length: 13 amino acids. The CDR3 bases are TGCAGTGCTACGGGACTAGCGGGGGGCGAGCAGTACTTC. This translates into CSATGLAGGEQYF.

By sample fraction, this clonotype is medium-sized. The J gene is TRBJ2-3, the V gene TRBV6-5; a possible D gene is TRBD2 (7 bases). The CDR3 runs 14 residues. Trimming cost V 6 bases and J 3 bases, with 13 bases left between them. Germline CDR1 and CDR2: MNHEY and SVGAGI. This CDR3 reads CASRGGAWTDTQYF. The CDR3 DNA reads TGTGCCAGCAGAGGGGGGGCTTGGACAGATACGCAGTATTTT.

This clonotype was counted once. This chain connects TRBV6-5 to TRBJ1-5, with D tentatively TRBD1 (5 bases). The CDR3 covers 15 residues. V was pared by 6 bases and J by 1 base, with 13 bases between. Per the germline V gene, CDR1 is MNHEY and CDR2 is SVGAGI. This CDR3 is CASRVSGGSNQPQHF. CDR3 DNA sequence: TGTGCCAGCAGGGTCAGCGGGGGGAGCAATCAGCCCCAGCATTTT.